This T cell receptor (beta chain) was sequenced for a study of blood T cell repertoires in COVID-19. Sequencing was performed with immunoSEQ multiplex PCR; in TCRdb, only in-frame clones are kept and a portion is missing. The sample has about 270,000 clones, approximately 89% seen once. In the 2 weeks before study entry, exposed participants met a COVID-19 case, which was PCR-confirmed or clinician-diagnosed. CDR1 is SQVTM and CDR2 is ANQGSEA in the germline V gene. V shed 4 bases and J shed 0 bases, with 13 bases lying between them. The CDR3 sequence is 14 residues long. This TCR came from a man aged 40-55 years who had been exposed to COVID-19. The material sequenced was PBMCs or T cells enriched from blood (not recorded which). The gene calls are TRBV29-1 and TRBJ2-7, with D possibly being TRBD1 (6 bases). In nucleotides, the CDR3 is TGCAGCGTTGTTGGTACAGGGTCCTCCTACGAGCAGTACTTC. Amino acids: CSVVGTGSSYEQYF.